This T cell receptor beta chain was retrieved from a study of Ad26.COV2.S vaccination and SARS-CoV-2 variants. General study findings and limits: Breadth, reportedly substantial, characterized the spike-specific CD8+ and CD4+ T cell responses after vaccination. Vaccine and placebo recipients had comparable breadth of non-spike TCRs. Vaccinated individuals (as opposed to placebo recipients) had higher spike-specific TCR breadth.

Comments on this clone: Its specificity is unknown.

V lost 2 bases to trimming and J lost 1 base; unmatched junction nucleotides: 5. Per germline, CDR1 SEHNR and CDR2 FQNEAQ (reference sequence). CDR3 length equals 17 residues. Method: immunoSEQ multiplex PCR; TCRdb's copy keeps in-frame clones and lacks some. Here the sample spans approximately 400,000 clones, about 90% being singletons. The chain uses TRBV7-9 and TRBJ2-1; 10 nucleotides line up with TRBD2. The sequencing here drew on peripheral blood, taken after recovery from COVID-19. The clonotype originates from a human donor who had recovered from COVID-19. The CDR3 DNA reads TGTGCCAGCAGCTTACTCTTAGCGGGGGGATCCTACAATGAGCAGTTCTTC. As protein: CASSLLLAGGSYNEQFF. Looking up the rest from reference TRBV7-9 and TRBJ2-1 gives the full variable domain: DTGVSQNPRHKITKRGQNVTFRCDPISEHNRLYWYRQTLGQGPEFLTYFQNEAQLEKSRLLSDRFSAERPKGSFSTLEIQRTEQGDSAMYLCASSLLLAGGSYNEQFFGPGTRLTVL.